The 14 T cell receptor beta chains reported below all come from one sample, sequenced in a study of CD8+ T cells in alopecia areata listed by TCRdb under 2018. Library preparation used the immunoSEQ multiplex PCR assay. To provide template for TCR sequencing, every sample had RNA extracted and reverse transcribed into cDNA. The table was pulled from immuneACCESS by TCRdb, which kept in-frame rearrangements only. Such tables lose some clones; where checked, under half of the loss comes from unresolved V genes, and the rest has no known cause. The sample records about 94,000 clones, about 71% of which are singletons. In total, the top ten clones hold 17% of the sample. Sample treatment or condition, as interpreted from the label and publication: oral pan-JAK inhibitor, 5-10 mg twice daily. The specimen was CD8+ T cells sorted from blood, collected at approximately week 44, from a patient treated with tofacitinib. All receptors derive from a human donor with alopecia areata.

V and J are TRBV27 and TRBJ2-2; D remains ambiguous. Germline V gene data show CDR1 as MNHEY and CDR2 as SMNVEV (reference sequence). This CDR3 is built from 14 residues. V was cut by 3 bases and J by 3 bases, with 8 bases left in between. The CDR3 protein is CASSFGPDTGELFF. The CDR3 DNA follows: TGTGCCAGCAGTTTTGGCCCAGACACCGGGGAGCTGTTTTTT.

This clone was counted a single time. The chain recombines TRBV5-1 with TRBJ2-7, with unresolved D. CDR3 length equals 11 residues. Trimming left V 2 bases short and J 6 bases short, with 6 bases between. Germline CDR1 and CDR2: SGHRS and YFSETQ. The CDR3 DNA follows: TGCGCCAGCAGCTTTAACCGCGAGCAGTACTTC. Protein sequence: CASSFNREQYF.

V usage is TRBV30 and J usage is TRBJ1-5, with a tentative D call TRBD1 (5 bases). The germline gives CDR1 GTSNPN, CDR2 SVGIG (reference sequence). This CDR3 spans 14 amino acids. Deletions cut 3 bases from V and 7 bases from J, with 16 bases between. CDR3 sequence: CAWSPGAGNQPQHF. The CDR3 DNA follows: TGTGCCTGGAGCCCCGGGGCAGGGAACCAGCCCCAGCATTTT.

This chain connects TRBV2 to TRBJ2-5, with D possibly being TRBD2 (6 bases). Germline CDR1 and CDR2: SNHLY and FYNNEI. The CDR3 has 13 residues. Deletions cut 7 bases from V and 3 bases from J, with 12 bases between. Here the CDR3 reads CASKPGAEETQYF. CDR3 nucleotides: TGTGCCAGCAAACCGGGAGCCGAAGAGACCCAGTACTTC.

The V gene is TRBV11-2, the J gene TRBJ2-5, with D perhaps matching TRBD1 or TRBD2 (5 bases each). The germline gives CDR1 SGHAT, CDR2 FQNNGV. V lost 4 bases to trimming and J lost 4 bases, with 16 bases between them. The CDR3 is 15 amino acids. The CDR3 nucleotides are TGTGCCAGCAGCTCACCCAGGGACCGCCTAGAGACCCAGTACTTC. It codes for CASSSPRDRLETQYF.

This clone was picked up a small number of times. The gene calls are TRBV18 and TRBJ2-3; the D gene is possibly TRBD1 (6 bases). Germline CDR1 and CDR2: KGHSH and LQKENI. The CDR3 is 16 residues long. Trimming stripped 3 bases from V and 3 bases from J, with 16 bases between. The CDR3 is CASSPREGDRTDTQYF. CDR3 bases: TGTGCCAGCTCACCTCGCGAGGGGGACCGAACAGATACGCAGTATTTT.

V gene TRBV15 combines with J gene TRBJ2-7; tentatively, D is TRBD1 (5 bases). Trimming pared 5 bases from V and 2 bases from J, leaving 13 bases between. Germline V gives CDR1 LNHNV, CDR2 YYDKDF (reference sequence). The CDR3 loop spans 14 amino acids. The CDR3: CATSQGGLAYEQYF. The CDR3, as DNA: TGTGCCACCAGCCAGGGTGGATTGGCCTACGAGCAGTACTTC.

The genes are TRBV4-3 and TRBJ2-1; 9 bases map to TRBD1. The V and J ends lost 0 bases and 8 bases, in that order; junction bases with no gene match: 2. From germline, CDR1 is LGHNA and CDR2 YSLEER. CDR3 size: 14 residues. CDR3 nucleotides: TGCGCCAGCAGCCAAGATCGGGACAGGGATGAGCAGTTCTTC. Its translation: CASSQDRDRDEQFF.

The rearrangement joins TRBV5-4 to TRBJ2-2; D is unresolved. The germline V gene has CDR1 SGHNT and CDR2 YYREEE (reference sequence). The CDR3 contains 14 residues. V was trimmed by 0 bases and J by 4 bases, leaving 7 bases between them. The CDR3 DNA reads TGTGCCAGCAGCTTGGATGTGGGCACCGGGGAGCTGTTTTTT. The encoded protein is CASSLDVGTGELFF.

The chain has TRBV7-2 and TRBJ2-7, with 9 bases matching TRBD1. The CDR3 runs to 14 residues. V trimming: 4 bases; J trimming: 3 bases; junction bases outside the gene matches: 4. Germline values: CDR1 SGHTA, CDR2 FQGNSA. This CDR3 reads CASSSTGGIYEQYF. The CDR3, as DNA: TGTGCCAGCAGCTCGACAGGGGGAATCTACGAGCAGTACTTC.

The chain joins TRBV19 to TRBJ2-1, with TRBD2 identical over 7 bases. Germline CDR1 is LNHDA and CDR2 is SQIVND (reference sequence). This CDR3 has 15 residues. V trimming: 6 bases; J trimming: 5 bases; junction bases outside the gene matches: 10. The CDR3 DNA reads TGTGCCAGTAGCACTGGGGGGGGACCTAACAATGAGCAGTTCTTC. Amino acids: CASSTGGGPNNEQFF.

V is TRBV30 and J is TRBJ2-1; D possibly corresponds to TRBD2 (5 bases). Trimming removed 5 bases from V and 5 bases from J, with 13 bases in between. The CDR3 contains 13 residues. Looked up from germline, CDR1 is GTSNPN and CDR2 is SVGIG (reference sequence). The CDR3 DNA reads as TGTGCCTGGGAGCCGGGAACCGACAATGAGCAGTTCTTC. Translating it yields CAWEPGTDNEQFF.

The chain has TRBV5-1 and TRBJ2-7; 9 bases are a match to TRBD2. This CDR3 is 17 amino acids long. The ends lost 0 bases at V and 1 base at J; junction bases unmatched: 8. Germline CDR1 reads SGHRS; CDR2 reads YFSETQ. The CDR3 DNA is TGCGCCAGCAGCTTGGACACGGCGGGGGGGATTTCCTACGAGCAGTACTTC. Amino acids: CASSLDTAGGISYEQYF.

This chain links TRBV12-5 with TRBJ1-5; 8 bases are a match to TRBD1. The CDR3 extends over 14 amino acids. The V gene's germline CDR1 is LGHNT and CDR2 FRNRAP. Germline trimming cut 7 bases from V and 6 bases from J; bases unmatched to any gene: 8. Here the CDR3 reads CASAKDRAGQPQHF. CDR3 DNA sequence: TGTGCTAGTGCCAAGGACAGGGCGGGTCAGCCCCAGCATTTT.